This T cell receptor beta chain was recovered during a study of OX40 agonist ivuxolimab in advanced cancers. Study-wide context: A partial response was reached by three patients: one with hepatocellular carcinoma and two with cutaneous melanoma.

Concerning this clone itself: Its antigen is undetermined.

The CDR3 has 15 residues. Germline V gene data show CDR1 as MGHDK and CDR2 as SYGVNS. V gave up 5 bases and J gave up 0 bases, with 10 bases separating them. Study-level findings and limits: On average, a greater number of expanded clones characterised CD8+ T cells relative to CD4+.

Assay: immunoSEQ multiplex PCR; the TCRdb copy retains only in-frame clones and omits some. The profile shows fewer than 100,000 clones, more than 75% of them singletons. The sample consisted of CD4+ or CD8+ T cells sorted from blood, taken in a trial of the OX40 agonist ivuxolimab. The V and J genes are TRBV25-1 and TRBJ2-2; D gene unclear. The receptor comes from an adult with an advanced solid tumor such as melanoma, head and neck, liver or kidney cancer. CDR3 nucleotide sequence: TGTGCCAGCAGTAACGAGAGGACGAACACCGGGGAGCTGTTTTTT. Translation gives CASSNERTNTGELFF.